The clone carrying this T cell receptor (beta chain) was detected once. Its antigen is currently unknown. This entry comes from a study of cytomegalovirus exposure and HLA in healthy donors. The study's findings and limits: The sole available immune exposure information was CMV serostatus. Excluded were some V segments that proved indistinguishable, including TRBV6-2 and TRBV6-3.

Germline V CDR1 and CDR2: SEHNR, FQNEAQ (reference sequence). V lost 5 bases and J lost 6; bases outside the gene matches: 6. This CDR3 spans 15 amino acids. Researchers ran the PCR with 60 Vbeta and 13 Jbeta primers. This table comes from immunoSEQ multiplex PCR, and its TCRdb copy is limited to in-frame clones, with some not included. The repertoire holds 200,000 or so clones, about 81% seen once, with approximately 0.8% in the top ten. The origin of this receptor is a woman aged 18-29 years in good health and CMV-seronegative. Sequencing used PBMCs. The chain combines TRBV7-9 with TRBJ2-2; TRBD1 matches at 10 bases. The CDR3 DNA sequence: TGTGCCAGCAGCACAAGAGGGACAGGGGCCGGGGAGCTGTTTTTT. The encoded protein is CASSTRGTGAGELFF.